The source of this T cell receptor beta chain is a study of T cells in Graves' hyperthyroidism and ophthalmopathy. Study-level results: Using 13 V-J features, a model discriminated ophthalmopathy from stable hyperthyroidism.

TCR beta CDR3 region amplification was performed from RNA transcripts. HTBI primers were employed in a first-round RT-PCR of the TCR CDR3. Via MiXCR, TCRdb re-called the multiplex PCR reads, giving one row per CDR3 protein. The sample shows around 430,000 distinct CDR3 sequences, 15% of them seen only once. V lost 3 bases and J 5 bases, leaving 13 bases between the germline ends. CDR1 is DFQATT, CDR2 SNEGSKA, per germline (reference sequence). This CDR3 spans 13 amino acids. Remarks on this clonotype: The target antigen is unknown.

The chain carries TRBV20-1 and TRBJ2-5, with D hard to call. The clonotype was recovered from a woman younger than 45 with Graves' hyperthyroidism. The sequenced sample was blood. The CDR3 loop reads CSASGPGSETQYF. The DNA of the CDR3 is TGCAGTGCTAGTGGTCCAGGTAGCGAGACCCAGTACTTC.